These 8 T cell receptor beta chains were sequenced from one sample in a study of identical twins listed by TCRdb under 2016. Libraries were constructed by 5' RACE. The run used an Illumina HiSeq 2000. Clones were called with MiXCR by TCRdb after fastp trimmed the public reads at Q25, and only in-frame beta chains were retained. Records with the same CDR3 protein are collapsed into one entry carrying the most frequent genes and DNA. The sample data list a few hundred thousand distinct CDR3 sequences, and over 8.5% of these were observed just once. The ten largest clones add up to around 3% of the sample. The same data also went into a second study, on yellow fever vaccine responses in identical twins.

Sequenced: PBMCs. The receptor set was obtained from a young woman in good health.

This clonotype was found a few times. J is TRBJ2-6 and V is TRBV4-3, with TRBD1 identical over 9 bases. The V gene end was trimmed by 1 base and the J gene end by 4 bases; junction bases not matched to a gene: 8. Germline CDR1 is LGHNA and CDR2 is YSLEER. CDR3 size: 18 residues. In nucleotides, the CDR3 is TGCGCCAGCAGCCAAGGGGGACAGGGCGTGTCCGGGGCCAACGTCCTGACTTTC. Translation gives CASSQGGQGVSGANVLTF.

This clonotype came up a few times. The gene calls are TRBV3-1 and TRBJ2-1, with 11 nucleotides matching TRBD2. J gave up 15 bases and V 4 bases, and 5 bases lay outside the gene matches. This CDR3 region has 12 residues. The V gene's germline CDR1 is LGHDT and CDR2 YNNKEL (reference sequence). This CDR3 reads CASSPPSGGRFF. The CDR3, as DNA: TGTGCCAGCAGCCCGCCTAGCGGGGGGCGGTTCTTC.

This clonotype was observed a handful of times. The gene calls are TRBV28 and TRBJ2-7, with D possibly matching TRBD1 (6 bases). CDR1 is MDHEN, CDR2 SYDVKM, per germline. This CDR3 is 15 amino acids long. Trimming pared 5 bases from V and 3 bases from J, leaving 17 bases between. CDR3 in amino acids: CASSQRDKGFYEQYF. The CDR3 nucleotides are TGTGCCAGCAGTCAAAGGGACAAGGGGTTCTACGAGCAGTACTTC.

This clonotype was found many times. The chain employs TRBV29-1 and TRBJ2-2; D remains unclear. V was trimmed by 2 bases and J by 3 bases, leaving 4 bases between them. This CDR3 has 12 amino acids. Germline lookup yields CDR1 SQVTM and CDR2 ANQGSEA. The CDR3 here is CSVETHTGELFF. DNA of the CDR3: TGCAGCGTTGAAACACACACCGGGGAGCTGTTTTTT.

This clonotype turned up a few times. The chain links TRBV28 to TRBJ1-4, with D unclear. The CDR3 loop spans 13 amino acids. Trimming removed 2 bases at V and 7 bases at J, with 8 bases between. Germline values: CDR1 MDHEN, CDR2 SYDVKM. The CDR3 nucleotides read TGTGCCAGCAGTTTACGGGCACCTGAAAAACTGTTTTTT. It is translated as CASSLRAPEKLFF.

The chain couples TRBV20-1 to TRBJ2-7, with a tentative D call TRBD1 (6 bases). Deletions cut 1 base from V and 2 bases from J, with 12 bases between. Germline loops: CDR1 DFQATT, CDR2 SNEGSKA (reference sequence). The CDR3 sequence is 14 residues long. The CDR3, as DNA: TGCAGTGCTAGAGGCGGCAGGGGACCCTACGAGCAGTACTTC. Translation gives CSARGGRGPYEQYF.

The chain links TRBV20-1 to TRBJ2-7; a weak D match, TRBD1 (6 bases). This CDR3 has 13 amino acids. Germline V lookup: CDR1 DFQATT, CDR2 SNEGSKA (reference sequence). Trimming left V 3 bases short and J 2 bases short, with 11 bases between. CDR3 in amino acids: CSASEHRAYEQYF. In DNA, the CDR3 is TGCAGTGCTAGTGAGCACAGGGCCTACGAGCAGTACTTC.

This chain joins TRBV20-1 and TRBJ2-1; 10 bases map to TRBD2. The V segment lost 6 bases and the J segment 1 base; nucleotides outside the gene matches: 6. The CDR3 is 15 residues long. Germline CDR1 DFQATT, CDR2 SNEGSKA (reference sequence). CDR3 coding DNA: TGCAGTGCCACCGATAGCGGGGGGTCCTACAATGAGCAGTTCTTC. Amino acid sequence: CSATDSGGSYNEQFF.